This TCR beta chain comes out of a study of a mutant IDH1 vaccine in newly diagnosed glioma. Study in general: Prior therapy was radiotherapy, temozolomide, or both; most received both.

Regarding this clone: What it binds is unknown.

V lost 4 bases and J 0 bases, leaving 15 bases between the germline ends. Germline CDR1 is SGDLS and CDR2 is YYNGEE. CDR3 length equals 16 residues. Time point noted: week 11, during vaccination. Doses consisted of 300 ug of mutant IDH1 20-mer peptide each, paired with topical imiquimod. The assay was immunoSEQ multiplex PCR, and TCRdb's table has in-frame clones only and misses some. The repertoire holds 40,000 to 55,000 clones, with 90% to 95% as singletons. The J gene is TRBJ2-3, the V gene TRBV9; D may be TRBD1 (5 bases). The starting material was PBMCs, obtained from a glioma patient whose treatment included an IDH1 peptide vaccine. The sequence derives from a man over 45 with glioma. In DNA form, the CDR3 reads TGTGCCAGCAGCCCTAGGACATTTTCTAGCACAGATACGCAGTATTTT. As protein: CASSPRTFSSTDTQYF. Full variable domain (missing parts from reference TRBV9 and TRBJ2-3): DSGVTQTPKHLITATGQRVTLRCSPRSGDLSVYWYQQSLDQGLQFLIQYYNGEERAKGNILERFSAQQFPDLHSELNLSSLELGDSALYFCASSPRTFSSTDTQYFGPGTRLTVL.